Listed below are T cell receptor beta chains from one sample, sequenced in a study of beta chain features in type 1 diabetes. The repertoire was sequenced with immunoSEQ multiplex PCR; TCRdb's copy has only in-frame clones and lacks some. The sample consists of about 200,000 clones, 11% of them appearing once. The sequenced sample was central memory CD4+ T cells from blood. All receptors come from a man between 18 and 29 years old in good health. Both conserved end residues are part of each CDR3. Each record gives: J gene, D gene, clone size, V gene, CDR3 protein, CDR3 DNA. A D gene is named only where the DNA matches it firmly. Expanded clones are given a class, and other clones once, few, many or no size at all.

TRBJ2-3,TRBD2,NA,TRBV7-2,CASSYRGRSTDTQYF,TGTGCCAGCAGCTATCGCGGGAGGAGCACAGATACGCAGTATTTT
TRBJ2-2,NA,few,TRBV4-3,CASSQDNTGELFF,TGCGCCAGCAGCCAGGACAACACCGGGGAGCTGTTTTTT
TRBJ2-7,TRBD2,NA,TRBV6-5,CASRSVGLLYF,TGTGCCAGCAGAAGCGTGGGACTACTGTACTTC
TRBJ2-3,TRBD2,NA,TRBV14,CASSQELAGGADTQYF,TGTGCCAGCAGCCAAGAACTAGCGGGAGGAGCAGATACGCAGTATTTT
TRBJ2-1,TRBD2,few,TRBV14,CASSQERAGVYNEQFF,TGTGCCAGCAGCCAAGAAAGAGCGGGAGTCTACAATGAGCAGTTCTTC
TRBJ2-3,TRBD2,NA,TRBV18,CASSPTASAAGVTDTQYF,TGTGCCAGCTCACCAACAGCCTCTGCAGCGGGAGTCACAGATACGCAGTATTTT
TRBJ2-5,NA,few,TRBV5-1,CASSRADQETQYF,TGCGCCAGCAGTAGGGCAGATCAAGAGACCCAGTACTTC
TRBJ2-5,NA,NA,TRBV11-2,CASSLISGLGGETQYF,TGTGCCAGCAGCCTCATCAGCGGCCTCGGAGGGGAGACCCAGTACTTC
TRBJ1-4,NA,few,TRBV28,CASRDGTTNEKLFF,TGTGCCAGCAGGGACGGAACAACTAATGAAAAACTGTTTTTT
TRBJ2-5,TRBD1,few,TRBV18,CASSPGQGVFQETQYF,TGTGCCAGCTCCCCAGGACAGGGGGTCTTCCAAGAGACCCAGTACTTC
TRBJ2-2,TRBD1,NA,TRBV27,CASSSDRGRGELFF,TGTGCCAGCAGTTCGGACAGGGGTCGCGGGGAGCTGTTTTTT
TRBJ1-2,TRBD1,few,TRBV9,CASSGPGQGAGGYTF,TGTGCCAGCAGCGGACCGGGACAGGGGGCTGGTGGCTACACCTTC
TRBJ1-1,NA,NA,TRBV14,CASSQVGGVNTEAFF,TGTGCCAGCAGCCAAGTTGGGGGGGTTAACACTGAAGCTTTCTTT
TRBJ2-3,TRBD2,few,TRBV10-3,CAIRGTSGSEDTQYF,TGTGCCATCAGGGGGACTAGCGGGAGCGAGGATACGCAGTATTTT
TRBJ2-1,NA,NA,TRBV18,CASSPEGGHEQFF,TGTGCCAGCTCACCAGAGGGCGGGCATGAGCAGTTCTTC
TRBJ2-1,TRBD1,few,TRBV5-1,CASSKGTGDPYNEQFF,TGCGCCAGCAGCAAAGGCACAGGGGACCCCTACAATGAGCAGTTCTTC
TRBJ2-3,NA,few,TRBV7-9,CASSLESALIDTQYF,TGTGCCAGCAGCTTAGAGTCTGCACTCATAGATACGCAGTATTTT
TRBJ1-2,NA,NA,TRBV30,CAWSRQLAYGYTF,TGTGCCTGGAGCCGTCAGCTAGCGTATGGCTACACCTTC
TRBJ2-3,TRBD2,few,TRBV30,CAWNLGLAGDTQYF,TGTGCCTGGAATCTCGGACTAGCGGGAGATACGCAGTATTTT
TRBJ2-7,NA,few,TRBV6-6,CASITDYRAHEQYF,TGTGCCAGCATTACGGACTACAGGGCCCACGAGCAGTACTTC
TRBJ1-2,NA,NA,TRBV18,CASSPGNGYGYTF,TGTGCCAGCTCACCGGGGAACGGCTATGGCTACACCTTC
TRBJ2-7,NA,few,TRBV27,CASSWGGSGEQYF,TGTGCCAGCAGTTGGGGGGGCTCGGGCGAGCAGTACTTC
TRBJ2-2,TRBD2,few,TRBV11-2,CASSPWGGRTGELFF,TGTGCCAGCAGCCCCTGGGGGGGACGCACCGGGGAGCTGTTTTTT
TRBJ2-5,TRBD1,NA,TRBV6-1,CASSEGDSQETQYF,TGTGCCAGCAGTGAGGGGGACAGCCAAGAGACCCAGTACTTC
TRBJ1-1,NA,few,TRBV19,CASSDRAGDTEAFF,TGTGCCAGTTCCGACAGAGCTGGAGACACTGAAGCTTTCTTT
TRBJ2-3,NA,few,TRBV7-9,CASSFEAPRDTQYF,TGTGCCAGCAGCTTTGAGGCACCCCGGGATACGCAGTATTTT
TRBJ2-7,NA,NA,TRBV25-1,CASSEGHRPYEQYF,TGTGCCAGCAGTGAGGGGCATCGGCCTTACGAGCAGTACTTC
TRBJ2-5,NA,NA,TRBV7-2,CASSFSGTFQETQYF,TGTGCCAGCAGCTTTTCGGGCACCTTCCAAGAGACCCAGTACTTC
TRBJ2-5,NA,many,TRBV10-3,CAIGDSGWETQYF,TGTGCCATCGGGGATAGCGGCTGGGAGACCCAGTACTTC
TRBJ2-7,TRBD2,NA,TRBV9,CASSGGTIDYEQYF,TGTGCCAGCAGCGGCGGGACTATCGACTACGAGCAGTACTTC
TRBJ2-3,TRBD2,NA,TRBV29-1,CSVDPNRDYSTDTQYF,TGCAGCGTTGATCCAAATCGGGACTATAGCACAGATACGCAGTATTTT
TRBJ2-3,TRBD1,few,TRBV18,CASSPQGANTQYF,TGTGCCAGCTCCCCTCAGGGGGCGAATACGCAGTATTTT
TRBJ1-4,NA,few,TRBV27,CASSRQTSNEKLFF,TGTGCCAGCAGTCGACAGACCTCTAATGAAAAACTGTTTTTT
TRBJ2-7,NA,few,TRBV2,CASSFLFYEQYF,TGTGCCAGCAGTTTCCTATTCTACGAGCAGTACTTC
TRBJ1-1,NA,NA,TRBV7-9,CASSLQMNTEAFF,TGTGCCAGCAGCCTCCAGATGAACACTGAAGCTTTCTTT
TRBJ1-1,NA,few,TRBV5-1,CASSLDRWTEAFF,TGCGCCAGCAGCTTGGACAGATGGACGGAAGCTTTCTTT
TRBJ2-3,TRBD2,NA,TRBV27,CASSKLGRASTDTQYF,TGTGCCAGCAGTAAACTCGGGAGGGCTAGCACAGATACGCAGTATTTT
TRBJ1-1,NA,few,TRBV5-4,CASSLEGSGRAFF,TGTGCCAGCAGCTTGGAGGGAAGTGGGAGAGCTTTCTTT
TRBJ2-7,NA,NA,TRBV6-1,CASSEMPGAYEQYF,TGTGCCAGCAGTGAAATGCCAGGGGCCTACGAGCAGTACTTC
TRBJ2-2,NA,NA,TRBV7-2,CASSLDTAAATGELFF,TGTGCCAGCAGCTTAGACACAGCGGCAGCCACCGGGGAGCTGTTTTTT
TRBJ2-7,TRBD2,few,TRBV19,CASSKGLGGYEQYF,TGTGCCAGTAGTAAGGGACTAGGTGGCTACGAGCAGTACTTC
TRBJ2-7,NA,NA,TRBV6-5,CASSFSGSYEQYF,TGTGCCAGCAGCTTTAGCGGCTCCTACGAGCAGTACTTC
TRBJ2-3,NA,few,TRBV5-1,CASSLRGTSTDTQYF,TGCGCCAGCAGCTTGAGGGGGACTAGCACAGATACGCAGTATTTT
TRBJ2-1,NA,many,TRBV5-1,CASSLDRVTNEQFF,TGCGCCAGCAGCTTGGACAGGGTAACCAATGAGCAGTTCTTC
TRBJ2-1,NA,NA,TRBV15,CATSHDGMGEQFF,TGTGCCACCAGTCACGACGGGATGGGTGAGCAGTTCTTC